These 16 T cell receptor beta chains came from one sample sequenced in a study of T-cell memory formation after mild COVID-19. TCRdb called the 5' RACE reads again in MiXCR, with one record for every CDR3 protein. The sample includes hundreds of thousands of distinct CDR3 sequences, around 25% of them seen just once. The sequenced sample was PBMCs or a T cell subset sorted from them (not recorded which). Receptors originate from an adult woman who had mild COVID-19 (a few samples of this study predate the infection). Cell type and time point are not known.

This clonotype was recorded only once. The chain has TRBV9 and TRBJ2-1; a possible D gene is TRBD2 (5 bases). Germline CDR1 SGDLS, CDR2 YYNGEE. CDR3 length equals 15 residues. The ends were cut back, 4 bases at V and 8 bases at J, with 19 bases in the middle. CDR3 coding DNA: TGTGCCAGCAGCCCCATAGGTTCCGGGATGGATGAGCAGTTCTTC. Its translation: CASSPIGSGMDEQFF.

The chain links TRBV30 to TRBJ2-7, with 12 bases fitting TRBD2. The CDR3 contains 17 residues. V shed 0 bases, J shed 0 bases, and the junction held 6 bases outside the gene matches. Germline V gene lookup returns CDR1 GTSNPN and CDR2 SVGIG (reference sequence). The CDR3 sequence is CAWSVELAGGLSYEQYF. In DNA form, the CDR3 reads TGTGCCTGGAGTGTGGAACTAGCGGGGGGCCTCTCCTACGAGCAGTACTTC. Supplemented by reference TRBV30 and TRBJ2-7, the full variable domain reads SQTIHQWPATLVQPVGSPLSLECTVEGTSNPNLYWYRQAAGRGLQLLFYSVGIGQISSEVPQNLSASRPQDRQFILSSKKLLLSDSGFYLCAWSVELAGGLSYEQYFGPGTRLTVT.

The rearrangement uses TRBV20-1 and TRBJ2-1; D possibly corresponds to TRBD2 (6 bases). The germline CDR1 and CDR2 sequences are DFQATT and SNEGSKA (reference sequence). This CDR3 region has 14 residues. Trimming took off 3 bases at V and 10 bases at J, with 19 bases between the two ends. CDR3 loop: CSASELGLGSEQFF. The CDR3 DNA follows: TGCAGTGCTAGCGAACTAGGGCTCGGGAGCGAGCAGTTCTTC.

CDR3 sequence reads: CASSLSTGTAYEQYF. The CDR3 DNA reads as TGTGCCAGCAGTTTATCTACCGGGACAGCCTACGAGCAGTACTTC. The gene calls are TRBV27 and TRBJ2-7; 7 bases fit TRBD1. Germline CDR1 is MNHEY and CDR2 is SMNVEV (reference sequence). With 0 bases clipped from V and 2 bases from J, the junction kept 4 bases outside the gene matches. The CDR3 is 15 residues long.

The chain carries TRBV5-1 and TRBJ2-1; a possible D gene is TRBD2 (6 bases). The CDR3 spans 14 residues. Deletions cut 0 bases from V and 5 bases from J, with 9 bases between. CDR1 SGHRS and CDR2 YFSETQ come from the germline V gene. CDR3 DNA: TGCGCCAGCAGCTTGGGGGGACTGAACAATGAGCAGTTCTTC. It yields the protein CASSLGGLNNEQFF.

This rearrangement joins TRBV12-3 or TRBV12-4 to TRBJ2-2, with D possibly being TRBD2 (6 bases). V shed 6 bases and J shed 6 bases, with 17 bases lying between them. The CDR3 extends over 15 amino acids. Here the CDR3 reads CASRPTSRRAGELFF. For the CDR3, the DNA is TGTGCCAGCAGGCCGACTAGTCGACGGGCCGGGGAGCTGTTTTTT.

This chain connects TRBV27 to TRBJ1-5; D uncertain. V lost 2 bases, J lost 0 bases, and 8 bases lay in between. Germline V gene data show CDR1 as MNHEY and CDR2 as SMNVEV (reference sequence). This CDR3 has 15 residues. CDR3 protein: CASSLKWDSNQPQHF. The CDR3 DNA sequence: TGTGCCAGCAGTTTAAAGTGGGATAGCAATCAGCCCCAGCATTTT.

The chain uses TRBV30 and TRBJ1-4, with D unresolved. Between the trimmed V and J ends, which lost 2 bases and 2 bases, there was a span of 18 bases. CDR3 size: 17 residues. CDR1 GTSNPN and CDR2 SVGIG come from the germline V gene (reference sequence). The CDR3: CAWSLGGFLGTNEKLFF. CDR3 coding DNA: TGTGCCTGGAGTCTGGGCGGTTTTTTGGGTACTAATGAAAAACTGTTTTTT.

This chain joins TRBV7-9 and TRBJ2-1, with 10 bases fitting TRBD2. The V gene's germline CDR1 is SEHNR and CDR2 FQNEAQ (reference sequence). Trimming removed 6 bases from V and 4 bases from J; junction bases left unmatched: 6. The CDR3 runs to 15 residues. In DNA form, the CDR3 reads TGTGCCAGCAGAGGGATAGCGGGGGGTTACAATGAGCAGTTCTTC. As protein: CASRGIAGGYNEQFF.

This chain uses TRBV12-3 or TRBV12-4 with TRBJ1-6, with D maybe TRBD1 (5 bases). The CDR3 is 15 amino acids. The ends were cut back, 7 bases at V and 7 bases at J, with 17 bases in the middle. In nucleotides, the CDR3 is TGTGCCAGCAACCCAGGACAAAGGGCAAATTCACCCCTCCACTTT. Its protein is CASNPGQRANSPLHF.

Only one count was recorded for this clonotype. The gene calls are TRBV10-3 and TRBJ2-1; 7 bases agree with TRBD2. Trimming cost V 0 bases and J 3 bases; bases outside gene matches: 8. This CDR3 comprises 17 residues. Per germline, CDR1 ENHRY and CDR2 SYGVKD. CDR3 sequence (DNA): TGTGCCATCAGTGAGTCGACTTACGGGGGGAACTACAATGAGCAGTTCTTC. Translated: CAISESTYGGNYNEQFF.

The chain carries TRBV9 and TRBJ2-1, with TRBD1 matching over 10 bases. J was trimmed by 2 bases and V by 9 bases; bases with no gene match: 8. Germline V gene sequence: CDR1 SGDLS, CDR2 YYNGEE. This CDR3 is built from 15 residues. CDR3 DNA sequence: TGTGCCACCACCCGAGGGACAGGGGCCTACAATGAGCAGTTCTTC. As protein: CATTRGTGAYNEQFF.

The chain couples TRBV7-9 to TRBJ2-3; 10 bases fit TRBD1. Trimming removed 4 bases from V and 2 bases from J; junction bases left unmatched: 15. Per the germline V gene, CDR1 is SEHNR and CDR2 is FQNEAQ (reference sequence). This CDR3 has 19 residues. CDR3 sequence: CASSSGGDRGRRYTDTQYF. CDR3 DNA sequence: TGTGCCAGCAGCTCCGGTGGGGACAGGGGTCGACGTTACACAGATACGCAGTATTTT.

The V call is TRBV3-1, the J call TRBJ2-1; weak D call: TRBD2 (5 bases). Trimming pared 2 bases from V and 3 bases from J, leaving 8 bases between. Germline CDR1 LGHDT, CDR2 YNNKEL (reference sequence). This CDR3 spans 14 amino acids. CDR3: CASSQSGIYNEQFF. CDR3 bases: TGTGCCAGCAGCCAATCGGGAATCTACAATGAGCAGTTCTTC.

This clonotype came up a few times. J is TRBJ2-5 and V is TRBV6-2 or TRBV6-3; 10 bases match TRBD1. CDR1 and CDR2 from the germline V gene are MNHEY and SVGEGT. V shed 4 bases and J 4 bases; nucleotides not matched to a gene: 15. The CDR3 length is 18 residues. DNA of the CDR3: TGTGCCAGCAGTTGGGACAGGGGTTCGACTAGGATGGGAGAGACCCAGTACTTC. The encoded protein is CASSWDRGSTRMGETQYF.

There are a few counts of this clonotype. The rearrangement joins TRBV4-1 to TRBJ1-5; 10 nucleotides agree with TRBD1. Germline V CDR1 and CDR2: MGHRA, YSYEKL. Trimming cost V 0 bases and J 1 base; bases outside gene matches: 9. The CDR3 contains 19 residues. The CDR3 DNA is TGCGCCAGCAGCCAAGATACGGGACAGGGGTTCGGAAGCAATCAGCCCCAGCATTTT. Translating it yields CASSQDTGQGFGSNQPQHF.